This TCR beta chain was sequenced during a study of control samples from healthy donors and cancer patients. V was clipped by 6 bases and J by 7 bases; unmatched bases: 5. The CDR3 runs 14 residues. In germline, CDR1 is LGHDT, CDR2 YNNKEL (reference sequence). TCRdb's table, derived via immunoSEQ multiplex PCR, lists solely in-frame clones and lacks some. Among approximately 100,000 clones listed, approximately 90% were seen once. The chain couples TRBV3-1 (or the pseudogene TRBV3-2) to TRBJ2-4, with 11 bases lining up with TRBD1. The sequence came from a woman aged 18-29 years in good health. Sequencing input: blood. CDR3 sequence: CASRHGQGANIQYF. The DNA of the CDR3 is TGTGCCAGCAGACACGGACAGGGGGCGAACATTCAGTACTTC.